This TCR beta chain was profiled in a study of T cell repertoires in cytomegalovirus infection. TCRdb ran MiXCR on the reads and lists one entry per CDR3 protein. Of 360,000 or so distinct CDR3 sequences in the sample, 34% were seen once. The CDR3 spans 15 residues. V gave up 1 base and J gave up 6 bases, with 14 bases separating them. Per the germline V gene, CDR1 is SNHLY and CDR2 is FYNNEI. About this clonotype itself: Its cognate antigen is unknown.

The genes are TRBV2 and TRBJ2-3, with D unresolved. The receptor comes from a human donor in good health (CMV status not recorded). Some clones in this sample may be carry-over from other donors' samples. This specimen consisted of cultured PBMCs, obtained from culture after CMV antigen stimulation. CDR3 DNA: TGTGCCAGCAGTGAAGGTCGGCCCGCTTGGGATACGCAGTATTTT. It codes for CASSEGRPAWDTQYF.